This T cell receptor beta chain is from a study of blood T cell repertoires in COVID-19. Turning to the study itself: There were acute and convalescent COVID-19 samples, and they came from the United States, Italy and Spain.

The table lists this clone with a few counts. Participant age was roughly 18 to 90 years, and participants resided in around 24 US areas. Categorization into cohorts depended on clinical history that participants reported. Germline CDR1 and CDR2: MNHNY and SVGAGI (reference sequence). V was shortened by 4 bases and J by 7 bases, with 11 bases between the two germline ends. This CDR3 is 13 amino acids long. Generated by immunoSEQ multiplex PCR, the TCRdb table keeps only in-frame clones and is missing some. The profile shows some 210,000 clones, 80% to 85% of them singletons. The clonotype originates from a woman aged 45-60 years with acute COVID-19. The rearrangement uses TRBV6-6 and TRBJ1-5; possible D gene TRBD1, 5 bases. Input material: PBMCs or T cells enriched from blood (not recorded which). This CDR3 reads CASSSGARQPQHF. CDR3 DNA sequence: TGTGCCAGCAGTTCTGGGGCCAGGCAGCCCCAGCATTTT.